Given below is one TCR beta chain in context. No antigen is known for it. No clone much larger than this one lies a single base away; base qualities are absent. The CDR3 holds 16 amino acids from the cysteine to the phenylalanine. Left in the record is the CDR3 DNA by itself, 48 bases read in frame from the first base. V lost 5 bases and J lost 5 bases, and the count of bases not matched to a germline gene is 12. CDR1 and CDR2, per the germline V gene (reference sequence), are SEHNR and FQNEAQ. The sample originates from a study of OX40 agonist ivuxolimab in advanced cancers. The study in broad terms: The costimulatory receptor OX40 (CD134) was targeted by ivuxolimab, a fully human IgG2 agonistic monoclonal antibody. Intravenous ivuxolimab was administered to patients every 2 weeks at six dose levels: 0.01, 0.1, 0.3, 1.5, 3 and 10 mg/kg. Of the roughly 53 patients in dose escalation, about 20 had hepatocellular carcinoma, about 15 had melanoma, 9 had renal cell carcinoma and 9 had head and neck cancer. A male proportion of under 85% and a mean age of 60 years, ranging from about 23 to 90, were recorded for the dose-escalation cohort. Patients were allowed to have had prior anti-PD-1, anti-PD-L1 or anti-CTLA-4 therapy, and approximately 39% of the dose-escalation patients had been treated with checkpoint inhibitors. Partial responses were achieved by three dose-escalation patients, of whom one had hepatocellular carcinoma and two had cutaneous melanoma. The purpose of peripheral TCRbeta sequencing was to test whether ivuxolimab changed TCR sequence diversity and led to clonal T-cell expansion. The paper describes the monotherapy dose-escalation part (N of about 47 patients) of the phase I trial of ivuxolimab.

To sequence the TCRbeta CDR3 region, genomic DNA was isolated from the sorted cells. The immunoSEQ Assay was used to sequence the TCRbeta CDR3 regions. TCRdb holds this immuneACCESS table with in-frame rearrangements only. Some clones are missing; in checked studies, unresolved V genes explain under half, and the rest has no known cause. The sample yields around 60,000 clones; 70% to 90% were counted once. The top ten clonotypes cover 0.85% to 1% of the sample. Patients with autoimmune disease history or receiving systemic immunosuppression were excluded from the trial. Peripheral blood for TCR sequencing was drawn from every dose cohort at baseline, at cycle 4 day 1 and at cycle 7 day 1. Samples were obtained from an open-label, multicenter, first-in-human phase I dose-escalation trial of ivuxolimab. Adults with locally advanced or metastatic head and neck squamous cell, hepatocellular, melanoma or renal cell carcinoma were enrolled in the trial. Before TCR sequencing, CD4+ and CD8+ T cells were separately sorted from peripheral blood.

On the study overall, not on this receptor specifically: Partial responders in the 0.1-3.0 mg/kg groups had among the lowest normalized peripheral clonal expansion, especially among CD8+ T cells. Which antigens the clonally expanded peripheral T cells were specific for was not determined. After ivuxolimab, more expanded clones were found on average in CD8+ T cells than in CD4+ T cells. At doses of 0.1 to 3.0 mg/kg, clonal expansion of both CD4+ and CD8+ blood T cells was observed from baseline to week 6. Low levels of normalized T-cell clonal expansion were also seen in some patients who did not respond.

Rearrangement joined TRBV7-9 to TRBJ2-5; 9 middle bases align to TRBD1. The sample in question was CD4+ or CD8+ T cells sorted from blood, obtained in a trial of the OX40 agonist ivuxolimab. The origin of this receptor is an adult with an advanced solid tumor such as melanoma, head and neck, liver or kidney cancer. The CDR3: CASSLGQGISSETQYF. In nucleotides, the sequence is TGTGCCAGCAGCCTAGGACAGGGGATTTCCTCGGAGACCCAGTACTTC.